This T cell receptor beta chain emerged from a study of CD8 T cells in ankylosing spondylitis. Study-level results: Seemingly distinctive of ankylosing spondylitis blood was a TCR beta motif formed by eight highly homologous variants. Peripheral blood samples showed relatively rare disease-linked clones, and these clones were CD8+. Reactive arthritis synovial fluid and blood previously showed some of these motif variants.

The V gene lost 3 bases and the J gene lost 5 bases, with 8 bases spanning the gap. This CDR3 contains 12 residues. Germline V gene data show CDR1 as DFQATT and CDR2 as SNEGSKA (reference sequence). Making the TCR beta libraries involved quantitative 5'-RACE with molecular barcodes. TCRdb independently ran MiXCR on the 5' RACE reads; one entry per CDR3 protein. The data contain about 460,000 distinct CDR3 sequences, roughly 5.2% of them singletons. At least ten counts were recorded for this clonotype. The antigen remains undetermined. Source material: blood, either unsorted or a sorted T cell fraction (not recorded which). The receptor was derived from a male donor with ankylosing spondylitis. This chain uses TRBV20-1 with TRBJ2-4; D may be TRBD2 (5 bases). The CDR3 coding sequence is TGCAGTGCTAGTCCACTAGAAAACATTCAGTACTTC. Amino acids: CSASPLENIQYF.